The 26 T cell receptor beta chains below come from one sample, sequenced in a study of T cell responses to AZD1222 COVID-19 vaccine. Sequenced by immunoSEQ multiplex PCR; TCRdb stores in-frame clones only, minus some. The table has fewer than 110,000 clones, 86% seen once. The source material was peripheral blood, sampled on day 0 of AZD1222 vaccination. The receptors were sampled from an adult in good health.

This CDR3 reads CASSPSTGQGNSPLHF. The DNA of the CDR3 is TGCGCCAGCAGCCCCTCTACGGGACAGGGGAATTCACCCCTCCACTTT. The chain is built from TRBV5-1 and TRBJ1-6; 10 nucleotides line up with TRBD1. Germline V gene data show CDR1 as SGHRS and CDR2 as YFSETQ. Trimming at V came to 4 bases and at J to 7 bases, leaving 8 bases not matched to a gene. The CDR3 consists of 16 residues.

The genes are TRBV29-1 and TRBJ1-3; TRBD1 is a possible D gene (6 bases). This CDR3 comprises 13 residues. Germline lookup yields CDR1 SQVTM and CDR2 ANQGSEA. The V gene lost 5 bases and the J gene lost 7 bases, with 15 bases spanning the gap. CDR3 in amino acids: CSVWGSGVNTIYF. CDR3 bases: TGCAGCGTTTGGGGATCAGGGGTGAACACCATATATTTT.

This rearrangement joins TRBV7-8 to TRBJ1-4; TRBD1 aligns across 9 bases. J lost 4 bases, V lost 4 bases, and 1 base had no gene match. The CDR3 is 14 amino acids. CDR1 is SGHVS and CDR2 is FQNEAQ in the germline V gene. CDR3: CASSWTGVNEKLFF. The CDR3 bases are TGTGCCAGCAGCTGGACAGGGGTTAATGAAAAACTGTTTTTT.

V usage is TRBV7-9 and J usage is TRBJ2-7, with 7 positions matching TRBD1. The CDR3 runs 15 residues. CDR1 SEHNR and CDR2 FQNEAQ come from the germline V gene (reference sequence). V shed 5 bases and J 0 bases; nucleotides not matched to a gene: 7. The CDR3 DNA is TGTGCCAGCAGCCGACAGGGCAGGAGCTCCTACGAGCAGTACTTC. Amino acids: CASSRQGRSSYEQYF.

The chain uses TRBV7-9 and TRBJ1-2; 10 nucleotides agree with TRBD1. This CDR3 region has 13 residues. CDR1 SEHNR and CDR2 FQNEAQ come from the germline V gene (reference sequence). V shed 5 bases, J shed 7 bases, and the junction held 4 bases outside the gene matches. The CDR3 DNA reads TGTGCCAGCAGCCCGACAGGGGGCGGTGGCTACACCTTC. Its protein product is CASSPTGGGGYTF.

The rearrangement links TRBV28 to TRBJ1-3; D not certain. The CDR3 length is 17 residues. V was pared by 3 bases and J by 1 base, with 16 bases between. Looked up from germline, CDR1 is MDHEN and CDR2 is SYDVKM. The CDR3 coding sequence is TGTGCCAGCAGTTTTAGTGTAGGGCGGGTATCTGGAAACACCATATATTTT. Amino acid sequence: CASSFSVGRVSGNTIYF. Variable domain in full (rest from reference TRBV28 and TRBJ1-3): DVKVTQSSRYLVKRTGEKVFLECVQDMDHENMFWYRQDPGLGLRLIYFSYDVKMKEKGDIPEGYSVSREKKERFSLILESASTNQTSMYLCASSFSVGRVSGNTIYFGEGSWLTVV.

The chain joins TRBV27 to TRBJ2-1; no firm D call. V lost 2 bases, J lost 6 bases, and 8 bases lay in between. There are 13 residues in the CDR3. Germline-derived CDR1 and CDR2 are MNHEY and SMNVEV (reference sequence). The CDR3 loop is CASSLNRGNEQFF. The CDR3 DNA reads TGTGCCAGCAGTTTAAACAGAGGCAATGAGCAGTTCTTC.

The gene calls are TRBV7-2 and TRBJ1-1; no clear D gene. The V and J ends lost 1 base and 0 bases respectively, with 9 bases between them. The CDR3 sequence is 15 residues long. CDR1 and CDR2 (germline): SGHTA, FQGNSA. The CDR3 loop reads CASSLVGGMNTEAFF. CDR3 DNA: TGTGCCAGCAGCTTAGTAGGAGGAATGAACACTGAAGCTTTCTTT. The entire variable domain, with the rest obtained from reference TRBV7-2 and TRBJ1-1, is as follows: GAGVSQSPSNKVTEKGKDVELRCDPISGHTALYWYRQSLGQGLEFLIYFQGNSAPDKSGLPSDRFSAERTGGSVSTLTIQRTQQEDSAVYLCASSLVGGMNTEAFFGQGTRLTVV.

The chain recombines TRBV6-1 with TRBJ2-7; 8 positions match TRBD1. Germline assignment: CDR1 MNHNS and CDR2 SASEGT. There are 18 residues in the CDR3. V was clipped by 2 bases and J by 0 bases; unmatched bases: 12. As DNA, the CDR3 is TGTGCCAGCAGTGAAATGTTCCATCAGGGGGCCTTCTCCTACGAGCAGTACTTC. Translation gives CASSEMFHQGAFSYEQYF.

This chain links TRBV19 with TRBJ2-3; weak D call: TRBD2 (6 bases). The CDR3 has 13 amino acids. CDR1 LNHDA and CDR2 SQIVND come from the germline V gene (reference sequence). Trimming shortened V by 6 bases and J by 5 bases, and 12 bases separated the two germline ends. The CDR3 region is CASRHQGGDTQYF. CDR3 nucleotide sequence: TGTGCCAGTAGGCACCAGGGAGGAGATACGCAGTATTTT. The full variable domain, completed using reference TRBV19 and TRBJ2-3, is DGGITQSPKYLFRKEGQNVTLSCEQNLNHDAMYWYRQDPGQGLRLIYYSQIVNDFQKGDIAEGYSVSREKKESFPLTVTSAQKNPTAFYLCASRHQGGDTQYFGPGTRLTVL.

V gene TRBV28 combines with J gene TRBJ1-5; D gene ambiguous. V gave up 1 base and J gave up 5 bases, with 9 bases separating them. CDR1 MDHEN and CDR2 SYDVKM come from the germline V gene. The CDR3 has 14 residues. Here the CDR3 reads CASSLFDGYQPQHF. In DNA, the CDR3 is TGTGCCAGCAGTTTATTTGACGGATATCAGCCCCAGCATTTT.

For this clone: The junction differs from germline at one of its ends, possibly a read error. The chain couples TRBV18 to TRBJ2-5; no definite D call. The CDR3 length is 14 residues. Germline CDR1 KGHSH, CDR2 LQKENI. In DNA, the CDR3 is TGTGCCAGCTCCCCACCGGCCAGTCAAGAGACCCAGTACTTC. Its translation: CASSPPASQETQYF.

This clone was counted between two and nine times. V is TRBV5-6 and J is TRBJ1-2; no firm D call. This CDR3 has 17 residues. Germline assignment: CDR1 SGHDT and CDR2 YYEEEE. The V end was cut by 1 base, the J end by 0 bases, with 16 bases between. The CDR3 DNA reads as TGTGCCAGCAGCTTGTTCCCCCCCATTAGAGCTAACTATGGCTACACCTTC. It translates to CASSLFPPIRANYGYTF. The variable domain in full, with the rest retrieved from reference TRBV5-6 and TRBJ1-2, is DAGVTQSPTHLIKTRGQQVTLRCSPKSGHDTVSWYQQALGQGPQFIFQYYEEEERQRGNFPDRFSGHQFPNYSSELNVNALLLGDSALYLCASSLFPPIRANYGYTFGSGTRLTVV.

This rearrangement joins TRBV28 to TRBJ1-2; TRBD1 matches 7 bases. CDR3 length: 15 residues. V lost 6 bases, J lost 4 bases, and 11 bases stayed unmatched. Germline V lookup: CDR1 MDHEN, CDR2 SYDVKM. CDR3 residues: CASSYRQGDTYGYTF. The CDR3 DNA reads as TGTGCCAGCAGCTACCGACAGGGTGATACCTATGGCTACACCTTC.

The V and J genes are TRBV19 and TRBJ1-5, with TRBD1 as a possible D gene (5 bases). In germline, CDR1 is LNHDA, CDR2 SQIVND (reference sequence). Trimming cost V 1 base and J 4 bases, with 11 bases left between them. CDR3 length: 15 residues. The CDR3 sequence is CASSIVVQGNQPQHF. The CDR3 DNA follows: TGTGCCAGTAGTATAGTTGTCCAGGGAAATCAGCCCCAGCATTTT.

This chain links TRBV11-3 with TRBJ2-1; a weak D match, TRBD1 (6 bases). The CDR3 length is 12 residues. The germline gives CDR1 SGHNT, CDR2 YENEEA. V shed 5 bases and J shed 7 bases, with 9 bases lying between them. Here the CDR3 reads CASSQTGNEQFF. The CDR3 DNA reads TGTGCCAGCAGCCAAACAGGGAATGAGCAGTTCTTC.

In its sample, this clone was seen once. V gene TRBV30 combines with J gene TRBJ2-2; the D call may be TRBD1 or TRBD2 (5 bases each). V gave up 5 bases and J gave up 4 bases, with 14 bases separating them. The germline CDR1 and CDR2 sequences are GTSNPN and SVGIG (reference sequence). The CDR3 is 14 residues long. CDR3 region: CAWFGGVGTGELFF. Here the CDR3 DNA reads TGTGCCTGGTTTGGGGGAGTGGGCACCGGGGAGCTGTTTTTT.

V is TRBV20-1 and J is TRBJ2-3, with D tentatively TRBD1 (5 bases). The CDR3 length is 12 residues. Trimming cost V 3 bases and J 3 bases, with 7 bases left between them. CDR1 is DFQATT and CDR2 is SNEGSKA in the germline V gene (reference sequence). Here the CDR3 DNA reads TGCAGTGCTAGTCAGGGTACAGATACGCAGTATTTT. It translates to CSASQGTDTQYF.

This sequence joins TRBV18 and TRBJ2-1; D might be TRBD1 or TRBD2, each matching 5 bases. This CDR3 spans 12 amino acids. Germline assignment: CDR1 KGHSH and CDR2 LQKENI. V gave up 6 bases and J gave up 10 bases, with 13 bases separating them. The DNA of the CDR3 is TGTGCCAGCTCCCGGGACGGAATCGAGCAGTTCTTC. This sequence encodes CASSRDGIEQFF.

The chain combines TRBV6-6 with TRBJ2-5, with D tentatively TRBD1 (5 bases). The germline V gene encodes CDR1 MNHNY and CDR2 SVGAGI (reference sequence). This CDR3 contains 14 residues. Trimming pared 7 bases from V and 4 bases from J, leaving 16 bases between. In nucleotides, the CDR3 is TGTGCCAGCATTGAACAGGCGGCGCGAGAGACCCAGTACTTC. Translated: CASIEQAARETQYF.

V and J are TRBV27 and TRBJ1-5; a possible D gene is TRBD1 (6 bases). The CDR3 is 12 amino acids. V lost 5 bases and J 6 bases, leaving 8 bases between the germline ends. Germline V gives CDR1 MNHEY, CDR2 SMNVEV (reference sequence). The CDR3 DNA reads as TGTGCCAGCAGTGGGGGCAGTCAGCCCCAGCATTTT. It is translated as CASSGGSQPQHF.

This chain connects TRBV19 to TRBJ2-2; TRBD1 matches 7 bases. The V and J ends lost 10 bases and 0 bases, in that order; junction bases with no gene match: 5. This CDR3 has 14 residues. The germline V gene encodes CDR1 LNHDA and CDR2 SQIVND (reference sequence). The CDR3 loop reads CATGTEPNTGELFF. The CDR3 DNA is TGTGCCACCGGGACAGAGCCGAACACCGGGGAGCTGTTTTTT.

The count of this clone is one. The chain recombines TRBV5-6 with TRBJ2-1; D is unresolved. This CDR3 has 16 residues. Germline-derived CDR1 and CDR2 are SGHDT and YYEEEE. Trimming shortened V by 4 bases and J by 1 base, and 15 bases separated the two germline ends. This CDR3 reads CASSLRLLGSYNEQFF. The CDR3 DNA reads TGTGCCAGCAGCCTAAGACTCCTCGGGTCCTACAATGAGCAGTTCTTC.

The chain is built from TRBV18 and TRBJ2-2, with 7 bases matching TRBD1. The CDR3 is 17 residues long. J lost 4 bases, V lost 5 bases, and 13 bases had no gene match. The V gene's germline CDR1 is KGHSH and CDR2 LQKENI. CDR3 amino acids: CASSTQHRGEGTGELFF. In nucleotides, the CDR3 is TGTGCCAGCTCAACACAGCACAGGGGAGAAGGCACCGGGGAGCTGTTTTTT.

The chain recombines TRBV28 with TRBJ2-1; 7 bases fit TRBD1. Germline V gene data show CDR1 as MDHEN and CDR2 as SYDVKM. There are 13 residues in the CDR3. Unmatched junction bases numbered 6, after V lost 7 bases and J lost 6 bases. Written as DNA, the CDR3 is TGTGCCAGCACCGGGGACAGCATCAATGAGCAGTTCTTC. This gives the protein CASTGDSINEQFF.

The chain employs TRBV28 and TRBJ1-5, with 8 bases matching TRBD1. J lost 4 bases, V lost 5 bases, and 4 bases had no gene match. The CDR3 is made up of 14 amino acids. CDR1 and CDR2 from the germline V gene are MDHEN and SYDVKM. DNA of the CDR3: TGTGCCAGCAGTCTACAGGGGGTTAATCAGCCCCAGCATTTT. Translation: CASSLQGVNQPQHF.